These 12 T cell receptor beta chains were sequenced from one sample in a study of blood T cell repertoires in COVID-19. Using immunoSEQ multiplex PCR, the repertoire was profiled, and TCRdb retains in-frame clones only, with some absent. The table has roughly 300,000 clones, under 90% seen once. Source material: peripheral blood. The receptor set was obtained from a woman in her 50s who had recovered from COVID-19.

The rearrangement joins TRBV7-6 to TRBJ2-5; 13 bases match TRBD2. There are 16 residues in the CDR3. J lost 2 bases, V lost 5 bases, and 5 bases had no gene match. The germline V gene has CDR1 SGHVS and CDR2 FNYEAQ. The CDR3 DNA sequence: TGTGCCAGCAGCCGAGGGACTAGCGGGGAACAAGAGACCCAGTACTTC. This encodes CASSRGTSGEQETQYF.

This chain uses TRBV27 with TRBJ1-6; D gene unclear. This CDR3 contains 14 residues. The germline V and J ends were trimmed by 5 bases and 9 bases, with 14 bases remaining between them. From germline, CDR1 is MNHEY and CDR2 SMNVEV (reference sequence). The CDR3 sequence is CASSKGLEASPLHF. The CDR3 DNA reads as TGTGCCAGCAGTAAAGGATTAGAGGCTTCACCCCTCCACTTT.

J is TRBJ2-5 and V is TRBV27, with a possible D match to TRBD1 (5 bases). The CDR3 is made up of 13 amino acids. Between the trimmed V and J ends, which lost 3 bases and 4 bases, there was a span of 9 bases. The germline CDR1 and CDR2 sequences are MNHEY and SMNVEV (reference sequence). CDR3 region: CASSFVRGETQYF. The CDR3 coding sequence is TGTGCCAGCAGTTTTGTTAGGGGAGAGACCCAGTACTTC.

The V and J genes are TRBV2 and TRBJ1-2; no definite D call. The V gene's germline CDR1 is SNHLY and CDR2 FYNNEI. The ends were cut back, 7 bases at V and 1 base at J, with 19 bases in the middle. The CDR3 totals 16 residues. CDR3 region: CASIMLPGGLNYGYTF. The CDR3 region has the DNA TGTGCCAGCATTATGCTTCCCGGTGGGCTTAACTATGGCTACACCTTC.

The gene calls are TRBV7-2 and TRBJ2-7, with a weak D call TRBD1 (6 bases). This CDR3 has 15 amino acids. CDR1 and CDR2 (germline): SGHTA, FQGNSA. The germline V and J ends were trimmed by 5 bases and 2 bases, with 16 bases remaining between them. CDR3 protein: CASSPQGMGTYEQYF. The CDR3 coding sequence is TGTGCCAGCAGCCCTCAGGGGATGGGGACCTACGAGCAGTACTTC.

V and J are TRBV2 and TRBJ1-2; the D gene is possibly TRBD1 (5 bases). The CDR3 is made up of 12 amino acids. Germline CDR1 is SNHLY and CDR2 is FYNNEI. The germline V and J ends were trimmed by 6 bases and 6 bases, with 11 bases remaining between them. The CDR3 nucleotides read TGTGCCAGCAGCCGGGGGGGACATGGCTACACCTTC. Its translation is CASSRGGHGYTF.

This chain joins TRBV15 and TRBJ1-3; no clear D gene. The CDR3 has 15 residues. Trimming cost V 5 bases and J 0 bases, with 11 bases left between them. Germline CDR1 and CDR2: LNHNV and YYDKDF (reference sequence). CDR3 sequence: CATSRTLVSGNTIYF. The CDR3 coding sequence is TGTGCCACCAGCCGGACTCTAGTCTCTGGAAACACCATATATTTT.

Only a few counts were recorded for this clone. The rearrangement uses TRBV6-2 or TRBV6-3 and TRBJ1-4; 7 bases are a match to TRBD1. Trimming cost V 6 bases and J 6 bases; bases outside gene matches: 10. The CDR3 has 15 amino acids. Per germline, CDR1 MNHEY and CDR2 SVGEGT. The CDR3 DNA reads as TGTGCCAGCAGCCAACAAGGGACAGCGTATGAAAAACTGTTTTTT. Residues: CASSQQGTAYEKLFF.

The chain combines TRBV4-2 with TRBJ2-1; 10 bases map to TRBD2. V was pared by 3 bases and J by 9 bases, with 8 bases of the junction left unmatched. In germline, CDR1 is LGHNA, CDR2 YNFKEQ. The CDR3 extends over 15 amino acids. Written as DNA, the CDR3 is TGTGCCAGCAGCCATTCGAGCGGGAGGGCCGCTGAGCAGTTCTTC. Translation gives CASSHSSGRAAEQFF.

The count of this clone is one. The V call is TRBV30, the J call TRBJ2-7; D gene unclear. The germline V gene encodes CDR1 GTSNPN and CDR2 SVGIG (reference sequence). The CDR3 contains 11 residues. Trimming took off 5 bases at V and 0 bases at J, with 5 bases between the two ends. This chain's CDR3 is CAWSSSYEQYF. CDR3 nucleotide sequence: TGTGCCTGGTCTAGCTCCTACGAGCAGTACTTC.

This clone appeared a few times. The gene calls are TRBV7-3 and TRBJ1-2, with TRBD1 identical over 9 bases. With V trimmed by 5 bases and J by 7 bases, 14 bases remained unmatched. Germline lookup yields CDR1 SGHTA and CDR2 FQGTGA. CDR3 size: 16 residues. The CDR3: CASSPGGTGLTSGYTF. The CDR3 DNA reads TGTGCCAGCAGCCCCGGGGGGACAGGGTTGACGTCTGGCTACACCTTC. The complete variable domain, with remaining parts taken from reference TRBV7-3 and TRBJ1-2, reads GAGVSQTPSNKVTEKGKYVELRCDPISGHTALYWYRQSLGQGPEFLIYFQGTGAADDSGLPNDRFFAVRPEGSVSTLKIQRTERGDSAVYLCASSPGGTGLTSGYTFGSGTRLTVV.

The count of this clone is one. The chain couples TRBV5-4 to TRBJ1-1; TRBD1 might be the D (5 bases). The V and J ends lost 3 bases and 6 bases respectively, with 15 bases between them. Germline V CDR1 and CDR2: SGHNT, YYREEE (reference sequence). The CDR3 has 14 amino acids. Here the CDR3 DNA reads TGTGCCAGCAGCTACGACAGCCAGCTCTCTGAAGCTTTCTTT. It specifies CASSYDSQLSEAFF.